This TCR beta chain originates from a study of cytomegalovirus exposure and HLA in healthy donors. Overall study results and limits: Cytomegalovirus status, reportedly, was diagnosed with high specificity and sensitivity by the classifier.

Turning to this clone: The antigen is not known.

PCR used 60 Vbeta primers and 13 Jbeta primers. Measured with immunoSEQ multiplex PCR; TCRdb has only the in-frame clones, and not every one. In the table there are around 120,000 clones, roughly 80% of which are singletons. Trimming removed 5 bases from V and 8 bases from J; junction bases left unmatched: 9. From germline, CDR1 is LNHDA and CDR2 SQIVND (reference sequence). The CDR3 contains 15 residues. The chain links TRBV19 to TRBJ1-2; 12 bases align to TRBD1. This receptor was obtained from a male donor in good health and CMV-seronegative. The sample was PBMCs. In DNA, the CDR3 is TGTGCCAGTAGTGCGCCGGGACAGGGGGCTGGAGGCTACACCTTC. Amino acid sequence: CASSAPGQGAGGYTF.